This paragraph reports one T cell receptor (beta chain). As yet, its antigen is unknown. Clones were sequenced by immunoSEQ multiplex PCR, and TCRdb holds only the in-frame ones, with some missing. Of about 27,000 clones listed, more than 75% are singletons. The sample originates from a study of T cells in narcolepsy. Study-level background: Healthy controls were enrolled alongside patients with narcolepsy type 1 or type 2. Regarding the study as a whole: Autoreactive clonotypes reportedly recurred in blood of same and different patients, not controls. Autoreactive HCRT-specific and TRIB2-specific clonotypes were marked in same-patient CSF-versus-blood CD4+ comparisons. In some patient and control memory CD4+ samples, autoreactive clones were absent.

The length of the CDR3 is 13 residues. The V end was cut by 4 bases, the J end by 8 bases, with 12 bases between. Germline CDR1 is MDHEN and CDR2 is SYDVKM. The sequence was collected from a human donor with narcolepsy. The sample consisted of CD45RA- memory CD4+ T cells from PBMCs. V is TRBV28 and J is TRBJ2-1, with D uncertain. CDR3 nucleotides: TGTGCCAGCAGTTCTAACATGGTCGATGAGCAGTTCTTC. Translation: CASSSNMVDEQFF.